The source of this T cell receptor (beta chain) is a study of T cell repertoires in cytomegalovirus infection. Study-level information: Newly reported HLA-C-restricted and thoroughly characterized HLA-B-restricted CMV epitopes were employed. An indication of both CMV infection and matching HLA type came from public TCR beta signatures.

The V segment lost 1 base and the J segment 4 bases; nucleotides outside the gene matches: 10. Germline CDR1 is DFQATT and CDR2 is SNEGSKA (reference sequence). This CDR3 has 18 residues. The study, taken as a whole, reports: It was HLA-C-restricted CMV-specific TCR beta clonotypes that dominated the response ex vivo. Carriers of CMV plus the relevant HLA were identified by cumulative public TCR beta family frequency.

One entry per CDR3 protein results from TCRdb running MiXCR on the reads. Seen here are a few hundred thousand distinct CDR3 sequences, roughly 42% observed once, and the top ten hold about 46%. As for this clonotype: Its specificity is not known.

This receptor was identified in a human donor in good health (CMV status not recorded). Some clones in this sample may be carry-over from other donors' samples. The gene calls are TRBV20-1 and TRBJ2-2; 12 bases line up with TRBD2. The sample in question was cultured PBMCs, obtained from culture after CMV antigen stimulation. CDR3 bases: TGCAGTGCTAGAGCTCAATTCTCTAGCGGGAGGGCCACCGGGGAGCTGTTTTTT. It codes for CSARAQFSSGRATGELFF.